The 9 T cell receptor beta chains below come from one sample, sequenced in a study of blood T cells in healthy people across ages. Primers used in a second PCR of about 7 to 12 cycles were a sample-barcoded 5' primer and a J-beta primer mix. In TCRdb, the 5' RACE reads were re-called with MiXCR into one record per CDR3 protein. The repertoire holds hundreds of thousands of distinct CDR3 sequences, over 40% seen once, with about 14% in the top ten. Source material: blood. Receptor source: an elderly woman in good health.

This clonotype was observed at least ten times. The gene calls are TRBV12-3 or TRBV12-4 and TRBJ2-4; unclear D gene. V was pared by 5 bases and J by 0 bases, with 8 bases between. This CDR3 region has 14 residues. CDR3 in amino acids: CASSPVLAKNIQYF. The CDR3 DNA reads TGTGCCAGCAGTCCCGTGTTAGCCAAAAACATTCAGTACTTC.

The gene calls are TRBV29-1 and TRBJ1-3; 10 bases are a match to TRBD1. This CDR3 region has 14 residues. Germline V gene sequence: CDR1 SQVTM, CDR2 ANQGSEA. The V segment lost 6 bases and the J segment 0 bases; nucleotides outside the gene matches: 2. The CDR3 is CSVGQGGSGNTIYF. Written as DNA, the CDR3 is TGCAGCGTAGGACAGGGGGGCTCTGGAAACACCATATATTTT.

In its sample, this clonotype was seen many times. The chain has TRBV9 and TRBJ2-7; 8 positions match TRBD2. The CDR3 extends over 16 amino acids. V shed 2 bases, J shed 5 bases, and the junction held 12 bases outside the gene matches. Looked up from germline, CDR1 is SGDLS and CDR2 is YYNGEE. The CDR3: CASSVLGLGGTHEQYF. The DNA of the CDR3 is TGTGCCAGCAGCGTTCTGGGACTAGGAGGGACTCACGAGCAGTACTTC. Full variable domain (rest looked up from reference TRBV9 and TRBJ2-7): DSGVTQTPKHLITATGQRVTLRCSPRSGDLSVYWYQQSLDQGLQFLIQYYNGEERAKGNILERFSAQQFPDLHSELNLSSLELGDSALYFCASSVLGLGGTHEQYFGPGTRLTVT.

In this sample, this clonotype turned up a few times. One base away lies a much larger clone, so this may be a sequencing read error. J is TRBJ2-7 and V is TRBV28, with D tentatively TRBD2 (6 bases). The J call is doubtful: the DNA matches TRBJ2-5 better. This CDR3 region has 14 residues. CDR1 MDHEN and CDR2 SYDVKM come from the germline V gene. The CDR3 nucleotides read TGTGCCAGCAGTCAGCGTGGGGGGCAAGAGACCCAGTACTTC. As protein: CASSQRGGQETQYF.

Comments on this clonotype: Germline and junction disagree at one end, which may indicate a read error. V and J are TRBV4-2 and TRBJ1-1; the D gene is possibly TRBD1 (5 bases). The CDR3 has 14 amino acids. CDR1 LGHNA and CDR2 YNFKEQ come from the germline V gene. The CDR3: CASSQVGGRTEAFF. CDR3 bases: TGCGCCAGCAGCCAAGTCGGGGGTCGGACTGAAGCTTTCTTT.

CDR3 in amino acids: CAISPQDRGVGYTF. The CDR3 DNA sequence: TGTGCCATCAGTCCCCAGGACAGGGGAGTCGGCTACACCTTC. The V gene is TRBV10-3, the J gene TRBJ1-2; 9 bases map to TRBD1. The germline gives CDR1 ENHRY, CDR2 SYGVKD. This CDR3 is 14 amino acids long. V lost 5 bases to trimming and J lost 8 bases; unmatched junction nucleotides: 9.

The J gene is TRBJ1-5, the V gene TRBV3-1; a possible D gene is TRBD1 (6 bases). CDR3 length: 16 residues. The V and J ends lost 2 bases and 7 bases respectively, with 18 bases between them. The germline V gene has CDR1 LGHDT and CDR2 YNNKEL (reference sequence). CDR3 sequence: CASSQNPTGLGQPQHF. The CDR3 nucleotides read TGTGCCAGCAGCCAAAACCCTACAGGGCTTGGGCAGCCCCAGCATTTT.

This clonotype was detected once. V usage is TRBV20-1 and J usage is TRBJ1-6; D remains unclear. The germline V and J ends were trimmed by 0 bases and 4 bases, with 13 bases remaining between them. CDR3 length: 16 residues. Germline loops: CDR1 DFQATT, CDR2 SNEGSKA (reference sequence). The CDR3, as DNA: TGCAGTGCTAGAGATTTAGCCGACAATTATAATTCACCCCTCCACTTT. Encoded protein: CSARDLADNYNSPLHF.

The V call is TRBV28, the J call TRBJ2-7; TRBD1 is a possible D gene (6 bases). The CDR3 totals 14 residues. Germline loops: CDR1 MDHEN, CDR2 SYDVKM. With 7 bases removed from V and 0 bases from J, the gap between germline ends came to 13 bases. DNA for the CDR3: TGTGCCAGCAAGGCAGGGGTCAGCTCCTACGAGCAGTACTTC. Translating gives CASKAGVSSYEQYF.